This record concerns one TCR beta chain sequence. Antigen: not known. Germline V lookup: CDR1 MDHEN, CDR2 SYDVKM. V dropped 6 bases and J dropped 2; count of bases not matched to a gene: 4. CDR3 size: 15 residues. Primers: 60 Vbeta forward and 13 Jbeta reverse. The protocol was immunoSEQ multiplex PCR, while the TCRdb copy is restricted to in-frame clones and leaves out a portion. The sample includes approximately 110,000 clones, around 79% seen only once; the top ten take over 3%. These donors counted as nominally healthy when sampled, but unrecorded immune exposures were likely. This entry belongs to a study of cytomegalovirus exposure and HLA in healthy donors. Study-level findings and limits: Association of a missense DCLRE1C variant with TCR beta V- and J-gene trimming was reported in a later analysis. Testing in vitro showed a few CMV-associated chains specific for CMV antigens. There were several of the most significant clusters that appeared linked to common viral pathogens in a later analysis.

Sequencing input: PBMCs. The chain uses TRBV28 and TRBJ1-5, with 10 bases matching TRBD1. This receptor was obtained from a woman aged 40 to 55 in good health and CMV-seronegative. The DNA of the CDR3 is TGTGCCAGCAGACGACAGGGGGCCGGCAATCAGCCCCAGCATTTT. This encodes CASRRQGAGNQPQHF.